This passage covers 26 T cell receptor beta chains from one sample sequenced in a study of T cells in Graves' hyperthyroidism and ophthalmopathy. RNA transcripts yielded amplified TCR beta CDR3 regions. First-round RT-PCR targeting the TCR CDR3 was performed with the HTBI primer set. TCRdb re-called the multiplex PCR reads with MiXCR, one entry per CDR3 protein. The sample has approximately 300,000 distinct CDR3 sequences, over 15% seen once. Sample: blood. The receptors come from a young man with Graves' hyperthyroidism.

J is TRBJ2-3 and V is TRBV12-3 or TRBV12-4; 7 bases match TRBD1. The CDR3 covers 13 residues. V dropped 4 bases and J dropped 4; count of bases not matched to a gene: 2. This chain's CDR3 is CASSYQGADTQYF. DNA of the CDR3: TGTGCCAGCAGTTACCAGGGGGCAGATACGCAGTATTTT.

The table lists this clonotype with many counts. The V gene is TRBV28, the J gene TRBJ2-5, with D possibly TRBD1 on 6 matching bases. Trimming took off 4 bases at V and 2 bases at J, with 14 bases between the two ends. The CDR3 totals 15 residues. Germline V CDR1 and CDR2: MDHEN, SYDVKM. The CDR3 DNA is TGTGCCAGCAGTTCCGACAGGAGGAGTCAAGAGACCCAGTACTTC. Encoded protein: CASSSDRRSQETQYF.

This clonotype has a count of ten or more. The chain has TRBV12-3 or TRBV12-4 and TRBJ2-5, with 8 positions matching TRBD1. The CDR3 contains 18 residues. J gave up 4 bases and V 8 bases, and 21 bases lay outside the gene matches. This chain's CDR3 is CASSKGLGAGGLGETQYF. DNA of the CDR3: TGTGCCAGCTCAAAGGGATTAGGGGCAGGGGGCTTGGGAGAGACCCAGTACTTC.

Notes on this clonotype: This may arise from a read error, as a much more abundant clone is one base away. V and J are TRBV20-1 and TRBJ1-5; D is unclear. Germline CDR1 reads DFQATT; CDR2 reads SNEGSKA (reference sequence). Trimming left V 6 bases short and J 1 base short, with 13 bases between. The CDR3 totals 14 residues. The CDR3, as DNA: TGCAGTGCAACGGCCCGGGTGAGCAATCAGCCCCAGCATTTT. It codes for CSATARVSNQPQHF.

V gene TRBV4-1 combines with J gene TRBJ1-5; D may be TRBD1 (5 bases). Deletions cut 1 base from V and 4 bases from J, with 20 bases between. Germline V gene sequence: CDR1 MGHRA, CDR2 YSYEKL. The CDR3 loop spans 18 amino acids. The CDR3 reads CASSQVMGFGAFNQPQHF. As DNA, the CDR3 is TGCGCCAGCAGCCAAGTGATGGGTTTCGGGGCATTTAATCAGCCCCAGCATTTT.

The V gene is TRBV19, the J gene TRBJ2-2; D remains ambiguous. Looked up from germline, CDR1 is LNHDA and CDR2 is SQIVND (reference sequence). V shed 3 bases and J shed 0 bases, with 5 bases lying between them. The CDR3 is 14 residues long. Here the CDR3 DNA reads TGTGCCAGTAGTATTCTTGCGAACACCGGGGAGCTGTTTTTT. Its protein is CASSILANTGELFF.

This clonotype was seen at least ten times. The chain uses TRBV20-1 and TRBJ2-1; D perhaps matches TRBD2 (5 bases). This CDR3 region has 16 residues. Germline lookup yields CDR1 DFQATT and CDR2 SNEGSKA (reference sequence). V was trimmed by 0 bases and J by 13 bases, leaving 25 bases between them. CDR3 sequence reads: CSARDRASVGLTNQFF. DNA for the CDR3: TGCAGTGCTAGAGATCGGGCGTCAGTAGGGCTGACTAACCAGTTCTTC.

Many counts were recorded for this clonotype. The rearrangement links TRBV5-1 to TRBJ2-7; no definite D call. The ends were cut back, 0 bases at V and 0 bases at J, with 7 bases in the middle. The germline V gene encodes CDR1 SGHRS and CDR2 YFSETQ. The CDR3 covers 14 residues. CDR3: CASSLALYSYEQYF. Here the CDR3 DNA reads TGCGCCAGCAGCTTGGCCCTGTACTCCTACGAGCAGTACTTC. Filled out from reference TRBV5-1 and TRBJ2-7, the complete variable domain reads KAGVTQTPRYLIKTRGQQVTLSCSPISGHRSVSWYQQTPGQGLQFLFEYFSETQRNKGNFPGRFSGRQFSNSRSEMNVSTLELGDSALYLCASSLALYSYEQYFGPGTRLTVT.

V is TRBV6-1 and J is TRBJ2-1, with 10 bases matching TRBD2. Per germline, CDR1 MNHNS and CDR2 SASEGT. The CDR3 spans 17 residues. V shed 6 bases, J shed 7 bases, and the junction held 15 bases outside the gene matches. For the CDR3, the DNA is TGTGCCAGCAGAACCCGCGGGGGGGCTAGCGGGAGTAATGAGCAGTTCTTC. It translates to CASRTRGGASGSNEQFF.

In its sample, this clonotype was seen once. This chain links TRBV6-5 with TRBJ2-3; the match to TRBD2 covers 11 bases. CDR1 is MNHEY and CDR2 is SVGAGI in the germline V gene. V trimming: 4 bases; J trimming: 3 bases; junction bases outside the gene matches: 6. The CDR3 spans 16 residues. The CDR3 loop reads CASSFGTSGLTDTQYF. CDR3 DNA: TGTGCCAGCAGTTTCGGGACTAGCGGATTAACAGATACGCAGTATTTT.

This clonotype was observed at least ten times. This chain joins TRBV6-1 and TRBJ1-2; tentative D call: TRBD1 (6 bases). The CDR3 contains 16 residues. Per germline, CDR1 MNHNS and CDR2 SASEGT. V was cut by 7 bases and J by 6 bases, with 24 bases left in between. The CDR3 bases are TGTGCCAGCACCCCGGGAGGGGGGGGTGAGATTAATGGCTACACCTTC. Residues: CASTPGGGGEINGYTF.

Comment on this clonotype: It may be a read error: a sequence one base away is much more abundant. The chain recombines TRBV7-4 with TRBJ2-1, with D possibly being TRBD1 or TRBD2 (5 bases each). The CDR3 consists of 13 residues. CDR1 and CDR2 (germline): SGHVT, SQSDAQ. V was trimmed by 5 bases and J by 8 bases, leaving 13 bases between them. The chain's CDR3 is CASSPQVGDEQFF. CDR3 DNA sequence: TGTGCCAGCAGCCCACAGGTGGGGGATGAGCAGTTCTTC.

This clonotype was picked up many times. The rearrangement links TRBV12-3 or TRBV12-4 to TRBJ2-3, with 10 bases matching TRBD2. V gave up 6 bases and J gave up 3 bases; unmatched junction bases: 6. There are 15 residues in the CDR3. CDR3 sequence (DNA): TGTGCCAGCAGCCCTCCTAGCGGGAGAACAGATACGCAGTATTTT. It encodes CASSPPSGRTDTQYF.

This clonotype was counted at least ten times. The chain combines TRBV12-3 or TRBV12-4 with TRBJ2-1; 12 bases are shared with TRBD2. V gave up 4 bases and J gave up 3 bases; unmatched junction bases: 4. The CDR3 is made up of 16 amino acids. CDR3 DNA: TGTGCCAGCAGTTCGGGACTAGCGGGCAGCTACAATGAGCAGTTCTTC. Amino acids: CASSSGLAGSYNEQFF.

This clonotype was recorded at least ten times. The chain links TRBV5-6 to TRBJ1-5, with no clear D. The CDR3 loop spans 14 amino acids. Germline CDR1 reads SGHDT; CDR2 reads YYEEEE. Trimming removed 0 bases from V and 6 bases from J, with 10 bases in between. The CDR3 sequence is CASSLGQTGQPQHF. The CDR3, as DNA: TGTGCCAGCAGCTTGGGGCAAACTGGTCAGCCCCAGCATTTT. The whole variable domain, remainder taken from reference TRBV5-6 and TRBJ1-5, is DAGVTQSPTHLIKTRGQQVTLRCSPKSGHDTVSWYQQALGQGPQFIFQYYEEEERQRGNFPDRFSGHQFPNYSSELNVNALLLGDSALYLCASSLGQTGQPQHFGDGTRLSIL.

This clonotype has ten or more counts. The chain has TRBV20-1 and TRBJ2-1; TRBD2 aligns across 8 bases. CDR1 is DFQATT, CDR2 SNEGSKA, per germline (reference sequence). The CDR3 extends over 13 amino acids. The CDR3 bases are TGCAGCCTAGTAGCGGGAAGCAGCAATGAGCAGTTCTTC. Translation: CSLVAGSSNEQFF.

This clonotype was detected many times. V gene TRBV28 combines with J gene TRBJ2-2; 7 bases are a match to TRBD2. In germline, CDR1 is MDHEN, CDR2 SYDVKM. The CDR3 is 15 amino acids. The J segment lost 6 bases and the V segment lost 2 bases, leaving 6 bases of the junction unmatched. CDR3 in DNA: TGTGCCAGCAGTTTACCATTGAGCGGGGCCGGGGAGCTGTTTTTT. The encoded protein is CASSLPLSGAGELFF.

This clonotype was picked up many times. The J gene is TRBJ2-1, the V gene TRBV20-1; perhaps TRBD2 as D (5 bases). The V end was cut by 6 bases, the J end by 0 bases, with 18 bases between. CDR1 DFQATT and CDR2 SNEGSKA come from the germline V gene (reference sequence). The CDR3 spans 16 residues. The CDR3 reads CSASDQPDSSYNEQFF. The DNA of the CDR3 is TGCAGTGCCTCAGATCAACCGGACTCCTCCTACAATGAGCAGTTCTTC.

This chain links TRBV5-1 with TRBJ2-2; 10 bases are shared with TRBD2. V lost 0 bases, J lost 6 bases, and 2 bases stayed unmatched. Germline V CDR1 and CDR2: SGHRS, YFSETQ. This CDR3 is 15 amino acids long. This CDR3 is CASSLEREGSGELFF. Written as DNA, the CDR3 is TGCGCCAGCAGCTTGGAGCGGGAGGGCTCCGGGGAGCTGTTTTTT.

The genes are TRBV7-3 and TRBJ2-2; D remains unclear. The CDR3 extends over 14 amino acids. CDR1 and CDR2 from the germline V gene are SGHTA and FQGTGA. Between the trimmed V and J ends, which lost 5 bases and 3 bases, there was a span of 10 bases. The CDR3 sequence: CASSLLTHTGELFF. CDR3 sequence (DNA): TGTGCCAGCAGCCTGCTTACTCACACCGGGGAGCTGTTTTTT.

This clonotype was detected ten times or more. The chain recombines TRBV28 with TRBJ2-7; D uncertain. V was pared by 10 bases and J by 0 bases, with 10 bases between. Germline-derived CDR1 and CDR2 are MDHEN and SYDVKM. The CDR3 totals 12 residues. CDR3: CATQTRSYEQYF. CDR3 nucleotides: TGTGCCACTCAGACTCGCTCCTACGAGCAGTACTTC.

This clonotype was seen repeatedly, ten times or more. The rearrangement joins TRBV6-1 to TRBJ2-5, with D perhaps TRBD1 or TRBD2 (6 bases each). The CDR3 loop spans 17 amino acids. Trimming cost V 2 bases and J 2 bases, with 18 bases left between them. From germline, CDR1 is MNHNS and CDR2 SASEGT. The CDR3 spells CASSEFGGIGGQETQYF. The CDR3 DNA follows: TGTGCCAGCAGTGAATTTGGGGGAATAGGGGGGCAAGAGACCCAGTACTTC.

This clonotype has only a few counts. This chain uses TRBV19 with TRBJ2-7; the match to TRBD2 covers 11 bases. The germline V gene has CDR1 LNHDA and CDR2 SQIVND (reference sequence). This CDR3 has 16 residues. The J segment lost 1 base and the V segment lost 3 bases, leaving 5 bases of the junction unmatched. The CDR3 region has the DNA TGTGCCAGTAGTATCTCACTAGCGGGAGCTTCCTACGAGCAGTACTTC. Translating it yields CASSISLAGASYEQYF. Together with reference TRBV19 and TRBJ2-7, the CDR3 gives the full variable domain: DGGITQSPKYLFRKEGQNVTLSCEQNLNHDAMYWYRQDPGQGLRLIYYSQIVNDFQKGDIAEGYSVSREKKESFPLTVTSAQKNPTAFYLCASSISLAGASYEQYFGPGTRLTVT.

This clonotype was recorded at least ten times. The CDR3 reads CASSPSGRPYNEQFF. The CDR3 nucleotides read TGTGCCAGCAGTCCTAGCGGGCGGCCCTACAATGAGCAGTTCTTC. The rearrangement links TRBV2 to TRBJ2-1, with 8 bases aligning to TRBD2. V lost 5 bases, J lost 2 bases, and 5 bases stayed unmatched. The CDR3 has 15 residues. Germline CDR1 is SNHLY and CDR2 is FYNNEI.

This clonotype showed up just a few times. The chain recombines TRBV20-1 with TRBJ1-5; D is possibly TRBD1 (5 bases). This CDR3 is built from 13 residues. CDR1 DFQATT and CDR2 SNEGSKA come from the germline V gene (reference sequence). Trimming left V 6 bases short and J 2 bases short, with 11 bases between. CDR3 bases: TGCAGTGCGGTTGGGGGGGGCAATCAGCCCCAGCATTTT. Translating it yields CSAVGGGNQPQHF.

This clonotype was recorded a few times. This may stem from a read error, because a much larger clone lies one nucleotide away. The genes are TRBV6-1 and TRBJ2-3, with 10 bases that match TRBD2. Germline V lookup: CDR1 MNHNS, CDR2 SASEGT. The CDR3 loop spans 16 amino acids. The CDR3 here is CACSEGLAGVSDTQYF. The DNA for the CDR3 is TGTGCCTGCAGTGAAGGGCTAGCGGGAGTGTCAGATACGCAGTATTTT.